Described below is a single T cell receptor (beta chain) sequence and its context. The data belong to a study of cytotoxic CD8 clonotypes in ibrutinib-treated CLL. The CDR3 is 13 amino acids. The germline V gene has CDR1 SGHTA and CDR2 FQGNSA. The V gene lost 4 bases and the J gene lost 1 base, with 8 bases spanning the gap. Depth targeted 1 in 200,000 to 1 in 1 million T cells, averaging around 10x coverage per clonotype. Using immunoSEQ multiplex PCR, the repertoire was profiled, and TCRdb retains in-frame clones only, with some absent. The profile shows some 130,000 clones, approximately 83% of them singletons.

The rearrangement uses TRBV7-2 and TRBJ2-7; D remains unclear. This TCR was sampled from a human donor with chronic lymphocytic leukemia. Sequences were derived from PBMCs, sampled after 24 months of ibrutinib treatment. The CDR3: CASSSRKSYEQYF. The CDR3 nucleotides read TGTGCCAGCAGCTCACGGAAATCCTACGAGCAGTACTTC.